This TCR beta chain originates from a study of cytomegalovirus exposure and HLA in healthy donors. Study observations and caveats: A link between a missense DCLRE1C variant and TCR beta V- and J-gene trimming emerged from a later analysis. The listing of roughly 160 TCR beta chains classed them as cytomegalovirus-associated. Later analysis reportedly placed an Asian-associated ancestry cluster below the roughly 700-donor mean in N-insertions.

With regard to this clone: What it binds is unknown.

With 60 Vbeta and 13 Jbeta primers, the PCR was carried out. As processed by the authors: In a later analysis, of roughly 73 million unique beta chains, roughly 11 million appeared in at least two donors. The protocol was immunoSEQ multiplex PCR, while the TCRdb copy is restricted to in-frame clones and leaves out a portion. D and trimming were read from the DNA, whereas the V and J calls and clone size are those reported in that table. The table has some 90,000 clones, around 80% seen once. CDR1 and CDR2 (germline): SNHLY, FYNNEI. V gave up 7 bases and J gave up 0 bases, with 10 bases separating them. CDR3 length: 13 amino acids.

Sequencing was carried out using PBMCs. V is TRBV2 and J is TRBJ2-7; perhaps TRBD1 as D (6 bases). The clonotype comes from a man between 35 and 55 years old in good health and CMV-seronegative. The CDR3 protein is CASKPGVSYEQYF. CDR3 sequence (DNA): TGTGCCAGCAAGCCAGGGGTCTCCTACGAGCAGTACTTC.